Sequencing of this T cell receptor beta chain was carried out in a study of blood T cell repertoires in COVID-19. The authors' processing: For nucleated cells, counts were estimated from reference gene primer amplification. Data came from immunoSEQ multiplex PCR; TCRdb stores just in-frame clones and leaves some out. V, J and clone size derive from that table, while D and trimming were established from the DNA sequence. The table records 180,000 or so clones, around nine tenths of them present only once. This clone was detected only a few times. The sequencing input was peripheral blood. This sequence originates from a man between 65 and 79 years old with acute or convalescent COVID-19.

CDR3 DNA: TGCGCCAGCAGCTTAGGGACAGGGTACAATGAGCAGTTCTTC. Its translation is CASSLGTGYNEQFF. The chain joins TRBV5-1 to TRBJ2-1; 9 bases line up with TRBD1. Germline lookup yields CDR1 SGHRS and CDR2 YFSETQ. The CDR3 is 14 residues long. The trim removed 2 bases at V and 4 bases at J, leaving 1 base unmatched.